These T cell receptor beta chains were read from a single sample in a study of T cells in Graves' hyperthyroidism and ophthalmopathy. TCRdb redid the calling of the multiplex PCR reads with MiXCR, one entry per CDR3 protein. The data show around 700,000 distinct CDR3 sequences, approximately 36% seen once. The sample consisted of blood. These TCRs come from a woman aged 40 to 49 with Graves' hyperthyroidism. The CDR3 runs from the conserved cysteine through the conserved F or W. Each record gives: J gene, D gene, clone size, V gene, CDR3 length, CDR3 DNA, CDR3 protein. The D gene is left open where the match is weak. Where a row states a size, it is once, few, many or the class of an expanded clone; other rows omit it.

TRBJ2-7 | . | few | TRBV25-1 | 14 | TGTGCCAGCACCACTGGTTTTAGGATCTACGAGCAGTACTTC | CASTTGFRIYEQYF
TRBJ1-1 | . | few | TRBV7-9 | 14 | TGTGCCAGCAGCTTGGTTCCCATGAACACTGAAGCTTTCTTT | CASSLVPMNTEAFF
TRBJ2-7 | . | many | TRBV12-3/TRBV12-4 | 12 | TGTGCCAGCAGGGACCGGACCTACGAGCAGTACTTC | CASRDRTYEQYF
TRBJ1-2 | . | . | TRBV10-3 | 14 | TGTGCCATCAGTGAGTCCGTGGGTGATGGAGGCTACACCTTC | CAISESVGDGGYTF
TRBJ1-4 | TRBD1 | few | TRBV7-2 | 15 | TGTGCCAGCAGGCCCAGGGGGGGTACAGGGGAAAAACTGTTTTTT | CASRPRGGTGEKLFF
TRBJ1-5 | . | . | TRBV7-2 | 15 | TGTGCCAGCAGCTTTCTCGGGGTTGGCAATCAGCCCCAGCATTTT | CASSFLGVGNQPQHF
TRBJ2-5 | TRBD1 | . | TRBV7-2 | 14 | TGTGCCAGCAGCCACGGGACAGGTTCGGAGACCCAGTACTTC | CASSHGTGSETQYF
TRBJ1-2 | TRBD1 | . | TRBV20-1 | 16 | TGCAGTGCTAGACCTCAGAGACAGGGGACTCCTTATGGCTACACCTTC | CSARPQRQGTPYGYTF
TRBJ2-2 | . | few | TRBV7-2 | 15 | TGTGCCAGCAGCTTAGGGACTGGCAGGGTGGGGGAGCTGTTTTTT | CASSLGTGRVGELFF
TRBJ2-7 | . | few | TRBV5-6 | 14 | TGTGCCAGCAGCTTGGCAGTAAGGGCGTACGAGCAGTACTTC | CASSLAVRAYEQYF
TRBJ1-1 | . | few | TRBV5-1 | 12 | TGCGCCAGCAGCTTGGGCGAACATGAAGCTTTCTTT | CASSLGEHEAFF
TRBJ1-5 | . | . | TRBV19 | 16 | TGTGCCAGTAGTTCAGGGGAGGATTGGAGCAATCAGCCCCAGCATTTT | CASSSGEDWSNQPQHF
TRBJ2-5 | . | few | TRBV4-3 | 16 | TGCGCCAGCAGCCCAGGGAACGGGGGCCTCCAAGAGACCCAGTACTTC | CASSPGNGGLQETQYF
TRBJ2-5 | TRBD2 | few | TRBV2 | 13 | TGTGCCAGCAGTTCGGGACTAGAGGAGACCCAGTACTTC | CASSSGLEETQYF
TRBJ2-5 | TRBD1 | . | TRBV2 | 14 | TGTGCCAGCAGTGAAGTCAGGACAGGGGAGACCCAGTACTTC | CASSEVRTGETQYF
TRBJ2-7 | TRBD1 | . | TRBV12-3/TRBV12-4 | 14 | TGTGCCAGCAGTTTAAGACAGGGGGCAGAAGAGCAGTACTTC | CASSLRQGAEEQYF